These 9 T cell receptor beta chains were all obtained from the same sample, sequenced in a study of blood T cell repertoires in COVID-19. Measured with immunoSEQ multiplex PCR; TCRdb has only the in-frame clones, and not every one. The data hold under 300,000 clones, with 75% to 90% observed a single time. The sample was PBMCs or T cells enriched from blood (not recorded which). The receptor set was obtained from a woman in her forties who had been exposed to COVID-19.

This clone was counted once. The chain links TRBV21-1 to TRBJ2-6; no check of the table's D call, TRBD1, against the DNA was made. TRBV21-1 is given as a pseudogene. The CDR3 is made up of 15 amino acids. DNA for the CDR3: TGTGCCAGCAGACTACAGGGGGCTGGGGCCAACGTCCTGACTTTC. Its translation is CASRLQGAGANVLTF.

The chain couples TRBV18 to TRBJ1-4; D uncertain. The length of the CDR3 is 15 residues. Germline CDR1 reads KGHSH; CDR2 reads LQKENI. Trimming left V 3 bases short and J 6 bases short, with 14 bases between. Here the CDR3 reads CASSPRASGDEKLFF. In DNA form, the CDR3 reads TGTGCCAGCTCACCGAGGGCTTCCGGGGATGAAAAACTGTTTTTT.

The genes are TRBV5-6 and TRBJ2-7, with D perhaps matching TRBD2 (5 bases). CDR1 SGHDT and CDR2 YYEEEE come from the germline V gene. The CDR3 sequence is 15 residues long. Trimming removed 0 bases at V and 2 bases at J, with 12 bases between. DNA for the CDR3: TGTGCCAGCAGCTTGGTTTCGGGGATCACCTACGAGCAGTACTTC. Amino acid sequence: CASSLVSGITYEQYF.

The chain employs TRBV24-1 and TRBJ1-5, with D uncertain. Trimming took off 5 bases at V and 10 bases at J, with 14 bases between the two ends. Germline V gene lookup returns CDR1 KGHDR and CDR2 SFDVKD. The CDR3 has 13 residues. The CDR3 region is CATSVEGIAPQHF. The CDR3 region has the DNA TGTGCCACCAGTGTAGAGGGTATCGCTCCCCAGCATTTT.

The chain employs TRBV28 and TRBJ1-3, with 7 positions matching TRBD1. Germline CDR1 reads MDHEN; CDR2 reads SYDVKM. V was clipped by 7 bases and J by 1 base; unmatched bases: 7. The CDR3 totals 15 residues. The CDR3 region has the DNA TGTGCCAGCACCCCAAGACAGGGATCTGGAAACACCATATATTTT. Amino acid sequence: CASTPRQGSGNTIYF.

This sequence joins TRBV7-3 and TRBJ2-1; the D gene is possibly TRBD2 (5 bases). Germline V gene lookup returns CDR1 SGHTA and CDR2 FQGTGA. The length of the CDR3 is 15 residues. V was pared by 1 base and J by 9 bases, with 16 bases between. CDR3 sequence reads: CASSLIGLSVGEQFF. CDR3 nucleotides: TGTGCCAGCAGCTTAATAGGACTGTCGGTTGGTGAGCAGTTCTTC.

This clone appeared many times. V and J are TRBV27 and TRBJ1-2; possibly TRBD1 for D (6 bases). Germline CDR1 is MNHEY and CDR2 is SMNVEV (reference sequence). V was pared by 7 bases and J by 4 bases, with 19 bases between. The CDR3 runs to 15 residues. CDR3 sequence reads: CASTPSGGLSYGYTF. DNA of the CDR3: TGTGCCAGCACCCCCTCGGGGGGGCTTAGCTATGGCTACACCTTC.

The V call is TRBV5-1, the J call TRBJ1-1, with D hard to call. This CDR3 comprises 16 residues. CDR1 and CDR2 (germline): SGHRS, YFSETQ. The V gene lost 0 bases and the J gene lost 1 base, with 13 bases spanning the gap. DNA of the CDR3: TGCGCCAGCAGCTTGGCCGGGGTGATTGCGAACACTGAAGCTTTCTTT. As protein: CASSLAGVIANTEAFF.

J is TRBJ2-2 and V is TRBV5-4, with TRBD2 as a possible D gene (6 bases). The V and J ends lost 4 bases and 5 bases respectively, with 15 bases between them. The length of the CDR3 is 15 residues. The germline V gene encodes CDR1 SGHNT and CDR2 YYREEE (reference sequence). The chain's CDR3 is CASSQPGLQTGELFF. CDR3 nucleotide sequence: TGTGCCAGCAGCCAACCGGGACTCCAGACCGGGGAGCTGTTTTTT.